The rows below give T cell receptor beta chains drawn from one sample of a study of T cell clones after liver transplantation. Only in-frame clones appear in the TCRdb table, and some are missing; sequencing was by immunoSEQ multiplex PCR. The table has tens of thousands of clones, approximately 82% seen once. The sample consisted of CD4+ T cells from blood, taken at the 22-month timepoint. These receptors were obtained from a human patient who received a liver transplant. Some T cells may possibly be graft donor cells. Each CDR3 is given with its conserved first and last residue. Fields, in order: V gene, clone size, J gene, D gene, CDR3 length, CDR3 protein, CDR3 DNA. The D gene is left open where the match is weak. Not every row has a clone size; where given, it reads once, few, many or a size class.

v_call: TRBV5-6; clone_size: -; j_call: TRBJ1-2; d_call: TRBD1; cdr3_length: 16; cdr3_aa: CASSGGTGGLGYGYTF; cdr3_nt: TGTGCCAGCAGCGGAGGGACAGGGGGCTTGGGCTATGGCTACACCTTC
v_call: TRBV10-1; clone_size: -; j_call: TRBJ2-2; d_call: -; cdr3_length: 11; cdr3_aa: CASPNTGELFF; cdr3_nt: TGCGCCAGCCCGAACACCGGGGAGCTGTTTTTT
v_call: TRBV5-4; clone_size: -; j_call: TRBJ1-6; d_call: TRBD1; cdr3_length: 17; cdr3_aa: CASSSGQSNSYNSPLHF; cdr3_nt: TGTGCCAGCAGCTCGGGACAGAGCAACTCCTATAATTCACCCCTCCACTTT
v_call: TRBV5-1; clone_size: -; j_call: TRBJ1-2; d_call: -; cdr3_length: 16; cdr3_aa: CASSLDVTLPAYGYTF; cdr3_nt: TGCGCCAGCAGCTTGGACGTTACCCTTCCAGCCTATGGCTACACCTTC
v_call: TRBV12-5; clone_size: -; j_call: TRBJ2-3; d_call: -; cdr3_length: 14; cdr3_aa: CAWGGQLGTDTQYF; cdr3_nt: TGTGCTTGGGGTGGACAGTTAGGCACAGATACGCAGTATTTT
v_call: TRBV6-5; clone_size: -; j_call: TRBJ1-2; d_call: -; cdr3_length: 15; cdr3_aa: CASSYLTQASSGYTF; cdr3_nt: TGTGCCAGCAGTTACCTAACACAGGCGTCTTCTGGCTACACCTTC
v_call: TRBV7-2; clone_size: -; j_call: TRBJ2-1; d_call: -; cdr3_length: 11; cdr3_aa: CASRSGAKQFF; cdr3_nt: TGTGCCAGCAGATCCGGGGCGAAGCAGTTCTTC
v_call: TRBV14; clone_size: few; j_call: TRBJ2-7; d_call: -; cdr3_length: 16; cdr3_aa: CAGKRYTAGGSYEQYF; cdr3_nt: TGTGCCGGAAAGCGCTACACGGCCGGAGGATCCTACGAGCAGTACTTC
v_call: TRBV6-6; clone_size: -; j_call: TRBJ2-7; d_call: TRBD2; cdr3_length: 13; cdr3_aa: CASLTSGTYEQYF; cdr3_nt: TGTGCCAGCTTGACTAGCGGAACCTACGAGCAGTACTTC
v_call: TRBV7-3; clone_size: -; j_call: TRBJ1-1; d_call: TRBD1; cdr3_length: 13; cdr3_aa: CASSLTSGQEAFF; cdr3_nt: TGTGCCAGCAGCTTAACATCGGGACAGGAAGCTTTCTTT
v_call: TRBV7-2; clone_size: -; j_call: TRBJ1-2; d_call: TRBD1; cdr3_length: 14; cdr3_aa: CASSVERQGYGYTF; cdr3_nt: TGTGCCAGCAGCGTAGAACGACAGGGGTATGGCTACACCTTC